The TCR beta chain described here comes from a study of T cell repertoires in cytomegalovirus infection. Study details: Matching HLA type, along with CMV infection, was indicated by public TCR beta signatures.

The CDR3 is made up of 15 amino acids. Trimming stripped 3 bases from V and 4 bases from J, with 15 bases between. Study results and limitations: Pooled public TCR beta family frequency picked out CMV carriers with the relevant HLA. Clonotypes of TCR beta that were HLA-C-restricted and CMV-specific dominated the ex vivo response.

This clonotype was counted only a few times. Its antigen is unidentified. TCRdb reanalysed the reads using MiXCR and keeps one entry per CDR3 protein. The sample has fewer than 550,000 distinct CDR3 sequences, around 27% seen once. Material: PBMCs. The J gene is TRBJ1-2, the V gene TRBV12-3 or TRBV12-4; a weak D match, TRBD1 (6 bases). This receptor was identified in a human donor in good health (CMV status not recorded). Some clones in this sample may be carry-over from other donors' samples. Here the CDR3 reads CASSFREGGGYGYTF. DNA for the CDR3: TGTGCCAGCAGTTTCCGGGAAGGAGGGGGCTATGGCTACACCTTC.